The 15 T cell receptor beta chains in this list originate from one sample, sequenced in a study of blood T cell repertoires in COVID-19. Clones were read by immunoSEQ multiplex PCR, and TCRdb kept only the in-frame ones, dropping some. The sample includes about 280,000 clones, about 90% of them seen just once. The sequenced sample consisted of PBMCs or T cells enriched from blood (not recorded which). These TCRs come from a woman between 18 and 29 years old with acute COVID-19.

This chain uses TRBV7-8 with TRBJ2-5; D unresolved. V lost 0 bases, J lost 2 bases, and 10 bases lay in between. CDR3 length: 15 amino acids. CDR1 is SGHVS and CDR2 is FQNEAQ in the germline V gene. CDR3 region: CASSLAVTEQETQYF. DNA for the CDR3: TGTGCCAGCAGCTTAGCTGTGACTGAGCAAGAGACCCAGTACTTC.

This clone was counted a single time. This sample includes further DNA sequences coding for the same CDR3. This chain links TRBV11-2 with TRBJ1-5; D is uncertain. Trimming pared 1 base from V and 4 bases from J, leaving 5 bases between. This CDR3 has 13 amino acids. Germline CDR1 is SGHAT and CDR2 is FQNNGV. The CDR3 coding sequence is TGTGCCAGCAGCTTAGCGGGAAATCAGCCCCAGCATTTT. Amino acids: CASSLAGNQPQHF.

The CDR3 spells CASSLPLSSHSSGANVLTF. The CDR3 coding sequence is TGTGCCAGCAGTTTACCCCTTAGTAGCCATTCCTCTGGGGCCAACGTCCTGACTTTC. The chain carries TRBV28 and TRBJ2-6; no definite D call. V was pared by 2 bases and J by 0 bases, with 17 bases between. There are 19 residues in the CDR3. Germline V lookup: CDR1 MDHEN, CDR2 SYDVKM.

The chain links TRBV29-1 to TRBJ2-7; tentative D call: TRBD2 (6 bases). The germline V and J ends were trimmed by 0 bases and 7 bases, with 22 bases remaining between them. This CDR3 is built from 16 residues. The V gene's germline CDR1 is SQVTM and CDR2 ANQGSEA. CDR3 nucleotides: TGCAGCGTTGAAGAGCCTCCGGGAGAGCGTTCCTGGGAGCAGTACTTC. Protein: CSVEEPPGERSWEQYF.

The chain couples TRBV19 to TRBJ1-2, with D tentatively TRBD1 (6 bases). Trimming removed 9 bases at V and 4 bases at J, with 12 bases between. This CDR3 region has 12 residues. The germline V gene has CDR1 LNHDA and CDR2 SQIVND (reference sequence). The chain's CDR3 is CARCGGLYGYTF. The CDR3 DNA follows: TGTGCCAGGTGTGGGGGCCTCTATGGCTACACCTTC.

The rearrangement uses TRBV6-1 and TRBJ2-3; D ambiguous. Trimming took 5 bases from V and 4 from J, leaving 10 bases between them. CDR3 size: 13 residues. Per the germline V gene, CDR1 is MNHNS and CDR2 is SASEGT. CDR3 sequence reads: CASSSQSPDTQYF. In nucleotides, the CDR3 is TGTGCCAGCAGTTCCCAAAGCCCAGATACGCAGTATTTT.

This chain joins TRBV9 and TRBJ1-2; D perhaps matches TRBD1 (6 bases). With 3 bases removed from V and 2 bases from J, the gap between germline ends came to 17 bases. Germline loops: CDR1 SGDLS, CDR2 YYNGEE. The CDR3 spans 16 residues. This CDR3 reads CASSAPGGRPNYGYTF. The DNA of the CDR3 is TGTGCCAGCAGCGCCCCGGGGGGGCGACCCAACTATGGCTACACCTTC.

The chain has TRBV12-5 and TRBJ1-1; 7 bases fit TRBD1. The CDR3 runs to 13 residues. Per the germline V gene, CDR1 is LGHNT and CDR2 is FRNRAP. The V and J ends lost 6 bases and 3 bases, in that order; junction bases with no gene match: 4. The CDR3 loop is CASGKDRYTEAFF. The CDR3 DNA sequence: TGTGCTAGTGGGAAGGACAGGTACACTGAAGCTTTCTTT.

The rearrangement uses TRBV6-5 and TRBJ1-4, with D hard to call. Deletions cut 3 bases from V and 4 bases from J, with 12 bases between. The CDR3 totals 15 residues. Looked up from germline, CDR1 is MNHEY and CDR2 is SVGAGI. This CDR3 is CASSYSYSLNEKLFF. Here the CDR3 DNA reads TGTGCCAGCAGTTATTCATACAGCCTTAATGAAAAACTGTTTTTT.

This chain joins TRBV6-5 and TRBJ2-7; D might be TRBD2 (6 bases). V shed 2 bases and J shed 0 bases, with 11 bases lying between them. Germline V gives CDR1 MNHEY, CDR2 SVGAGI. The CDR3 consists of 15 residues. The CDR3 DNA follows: TGTGCCAGCAGTTACGGATCGGGAGTCTCCTACGAGCAGTACTTC. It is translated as CASSYGSGVSYEQYF.

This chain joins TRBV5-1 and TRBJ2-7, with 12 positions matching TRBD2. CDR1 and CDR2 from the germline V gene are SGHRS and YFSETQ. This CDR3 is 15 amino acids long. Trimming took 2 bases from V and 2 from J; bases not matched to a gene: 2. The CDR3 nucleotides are TGCGCCAGCAGCTTCACTAGCGGGAGGCCCTACGAGCAGTACTTC. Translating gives CASSFTSGRPYEQYF.

The chain's CDR3 is CASGEGLADEQYF. The CDR3, as DNA: TGTGCCTCGGGGGAGGGACTAGCCGACGAGCAGTACTTC. The chain carries TRBV28 and TRBJ2-7; 9 positions match TRBD2. V shed 11 bases and J 5 bases; nucleotides not matched to a gene: 10. This CDR3 has 13 residues. Germline CDR1 is MDHEN and CDR2 is SYDVKM. The full variable domain, its missing parts supplied by reference TRBV28 and TRBJ2-7, is DVKVTQSSRYLVKRTGEKVFLECVQDMDHENMFWYRQDPGLGLRLIYFSYDVKMKEKGDIPEGYSVSREKKERFSLILESASTNQTSMYLCASGEGLADEQYFGPGTRLTVT.

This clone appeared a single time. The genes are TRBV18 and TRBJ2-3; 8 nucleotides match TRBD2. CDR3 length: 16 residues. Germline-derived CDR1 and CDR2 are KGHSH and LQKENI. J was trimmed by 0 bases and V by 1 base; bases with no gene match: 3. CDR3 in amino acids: CASSPLTSGSTDTQYF. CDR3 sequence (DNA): TGTGCCAGCTCACCACTAACTAGCGGTAGCACAGATACGCAGTATTTT.

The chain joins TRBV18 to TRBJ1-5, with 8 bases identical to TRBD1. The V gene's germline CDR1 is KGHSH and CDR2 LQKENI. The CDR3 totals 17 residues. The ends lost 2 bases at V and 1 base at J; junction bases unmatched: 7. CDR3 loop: CASSPSTGGVSNQPQHF. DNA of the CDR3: TGTGCCAGCTCACCAAGCACAGGGGGGGTCAGCAATCAGCCCCAGCATTTT.

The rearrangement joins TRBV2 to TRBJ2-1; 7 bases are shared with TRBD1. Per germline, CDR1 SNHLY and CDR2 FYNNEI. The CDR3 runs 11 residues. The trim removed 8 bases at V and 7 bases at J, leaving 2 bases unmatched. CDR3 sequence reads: CASGQENEQFF. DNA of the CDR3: TGTGCCAGCGGACAGGAAAATGAGCAGTTCTTC.